The 27 T cell receptor beta chains below all came from one sample that was sequenced in a study of blood T cell repertoires in COVID-19. Repertoires were generated with immunoSEQ multiplex PCR, while TCRdb's copy carries only in-frame clones and drops some. The data contain a few hundred thousand clones, approximately 80% of them singletons. Sequencing used peripheral blood. The receptor set was obtained from a woman in her thirties or forties who had recovered from COVID-19.

CDR3 in amino acids: CAWSTRLAGASYEQYF. CDR3 nucleotides: TGTGCCTGGAGTACGCGACTAGCGGGGGCATCCTACGAGCAGTACTTC. The gene calls are TRBV30 and TRBJ2-7; 12 bases are shared with TRBD2. V trimming: 2 bases; J trimming: 1 base; junction bases outside the gene matches: 6. The CDR3 runs to 16 residues. CDR1 is GTSNPN and CDR2 is SVGIG in the germline V gene (reference sequence).

The chain carries TRBV19 and TRBJ2-2; TRBD2 matches 8 bases. This CDR3 is built from 12 residues. With 6 bases clipped from V and 11 bases from J, the junction kept 5 bases outside the gene matches. CDR1 is LNHDA, CDR2 SQIVND, per germline (reference sequence). DNA of the CDR3: TGTGCCAGTAGACCGGGACTAGATGAGCTGTTTTTT. It codes for CASRPGLDELFF.

The V gene is TRBV28, the J gene TRBJ1-2; 9 bases fit TRBD1. The germline V gene encodes CDR1 MDHEN and CDR2 SYDVKM. The CDR3 length is 16 residues. The junction had 10 bases not matched to a gene; V was cut back by 8 bases and J by 0 bases. CDR3 sequence (DNA): TGTGCCAGCGGTTCGGGACAGGGAAATTCTAACTATGGCTACACCTTC. It codes for CASGSGQGNSNYGYTF.

The gene calls are TRBV28 and TRBJ1-6; TRBD1 aligns across 11 bases. In germline, CDR1 is MDHEN, CDR2 SYDVKM. The ends lost 3 bases at V and 0 bases at J; junction bases unmatched: 4. CDR3 length: 18 residues. The CDR3 bases are TGTGCCAGCAGTTTTGGGACAGGGGGGAGCTCCTATAATTCACCCCTCCACTTT. As protein: CASSFGTGGSSYNSPLHF.

The rearrangement joins TRBV5-1 to TRBJ1-4; TRBD1 aligns across 9 bases. The CDR3 is 15 residues long. Germline-derived CDR1 and CDR2 are SGHRS and YFSETQ. The junction had 2 bases not matched to a gene; V was cut back by 0 bases and J by 5 bases. The DNA for the CDR3 is TGCGCCAGCAGCTTGGCCGGGACAGGGAATGAAAAACTGTTTTTT. As protein: CASSLAGTGNEKLFF.

The rearrangement uses TRBV6-5 and TRBJ2-1, with TRBD1 as a possible D gene (6 bases). Germline CDR1 reads MNHEY; CDR2 reads SVGAGI. The ends were cut back, 2 bases at V and 6 bases at J, with 11 bases in the middle. The CDR3 runs to 14 residues. The CDR3 DNA reads as TGTGCCAGCAGTTACCGGGACACCCGCAATGAGCAGTTCTTC. It encodes CASSYRDTRNEQFF.

As for this clone: Other DNA sequences in the sample encode the same CDR3. The V gene is TRBV18, the J gene TRBJ1-1, with 7 nucleotides matching TRBD1. Germline V CDR1 and CDR2: KGHSH, LQKENI. This CDR3 contains 13 residues. Trimming took 4 bases from V and 1 from J; bases not matched to a gene: 0. The chain's CDR3 is CASSRDRNTEAFF. Written as DNA, the CDR3 is TGTGCCAGCTCACGGGACAGGAACACTGAAGCTTTCTTT.

The V call is TRBV2, the J call TRBJ2-5; a possible D gene is TRBD1 (6 bases). The germline V and J ends were trimmed by 7 bases and 5 bases, with 14 bases remaining between them. Looked up from germline, CDR1 is SNHLY and CDR2 is FYNNEI. CDR3 length: 13 residues. CDR3 residues: CASNSGVQETQYF. As DNA, the CDR3 is TGTGCCAGCAATTCAGGGGTACAGGAGACCCAGTACTTC. Together with reference TRBV2 and TRBJ2-5, the CDR3 gives the full variable domain: EPEVTQTPSHQVTQMGQEVILRCVPISNHLYFYWYRQILGQKVEFLVSFYNNEISEKSEIFDDQFSVERPDGSNFTLKIRSTKLEDSAMYFCASNSGVQETQYFGPGTRLLVL.

The chain couples TRBV28 to TRBJ2-7; D is possibly TRBD2 (5 bases). Trimming took off 7 bases at V and 0 bases at J, with 7 bases between the two ends. This CDR3 is 12 amino acids long. Germline V gene lookup returns CDR1 MDHEN and CDR2 SYDVKM. The CDR3 nucleotides read TGTGCCAGCACGGGAAGCTCCTACGAGCAGTACTTC. Translated: CASTGSSYEQYF.

The rearrangement links TRBV2 to TRBJ1-2; D is unresolved. Trimming shortened V by 6 bases and J by 9 bases, and 14 bases separated the two germline ends. The CDR3 is made up of 12 amino acids. The germline V gene encodes CDR1 SNHLY and CDR2 FYNNEI. Here the CDR3 DNA reads TGTGCCAGCAGGGGCGAATTCCGGAGCTACACCTTC. Translating gives CASRGEFRSYTF.

The rearrangement uses TRBV4-3 and TRBJ2-3, with 9 bases identical to TRBD1. With 4 bases clipped from V and 4 bases from J, the junction kept 9 bases outside the gene matches. The germline CDR1 and CDR2 sequences are LGHNA and YSLEER. The CDR3 totals 16 residues. The CDR3 sequence is CASSRSTGGVADTQYF. In nucleotides, the CDR3 is TGCGCCAGCAGCCGGAGCACAGGGGGCGTCGCAGATACGCAGTATTTT.

V and J are TRBV5-8 and TRBJ2-5, with TRBD2 as a possible D gene (6 bases). The V end was cut by 3 bases, the J end by 4 bases, with 16 bases between. The CDR3 length is 15 residues. CDR1 SGHTS and CDR2 YDEGEE come from the germline V gene. CDR3 sequence reads: CASSSNSAGLETQYF. The CDR3 nucleotides are TGTGCCAGCAGCTCAAATTCGGCGGGGTTAGAGACCCAGTACTTC. Variable domain in full (rest from reference TRBV5-8 and TRBJ2-5): EAGVTQSPTHLIKTRGQQATLRCSPISGHTSVYWYQQALGLGLQFLLWYDEGEERNRGNFPPRFSGRQFPNYSSELNVNALELEDSALYLCASSSNSAGLETQYFGPGTRLLVL.

The chain is built from TRBV3-1 (or the pseudogene TRBV3-2) and TRBJ1-1; no clear D gene. CDR1 and CDR2 from the germline V gene are LGHDT and YNNKEL (reference sequence). This CDR3 region has 14 residues. Trimming cost V 1 base and J 0 bases, with 6 bases left between them. In nucleotides, the CDR3 is TGTGCCAGCAGCCAAGCCCCCATGAACACTGAAGCTTTCTTT. Translated, it gives CASSQAPMNTEAFF.

The gene calls are TRBV30 and TRBJ1-4; unclear D gene. The CDR3 contains 15 residues. V was trimmed by 2 bases and J by 6 bases, leaving 16 bases between them. The V gene's germline CDR1 is GTSNPN and CDR2 SVGIG (reference sequence). The CDR3 sequence: CAWSRLTDDDEKLFF. CDR3 nucleotide sequence: TGTGCCTGGAGTCGCTTAACAGATGACGATGAAAAACTGTTTTTT.

This chain links TRBV6-5 with TRBJ1-4; TRBD1 might be the D (6 bases). The V end was cut by 6 bases, the J end by 6 bases, with 14 bases between. This CDR3 spans 14 amino acids. CDR1 is MNHEY and CDR2 is SVGAGI in the germline V gene. The CDR3 DNA follows: TGTGCCAGCAGCGGGCGGGGGGGGCATGAAAAACTGTTTTTT. Its translation is CASSGRGGHEKLFF.

V gene TRBV19 combines with J gene TRBJ1-5; 7 nucleotides agree with TRBD1. V lost 6 bases, J lost 2 bases, and 7 bases stayed unmatched. Looked up from germline, CDR1 is LNHDA and CDR2 is SQIVND (reference sequence). The CDR3 has 15 residues. The CDR3 loop reads CASRPPGQRNQPQHF. CDR3 DNA sequence: TGTGCCAGTAGGCCACCGGGACAGCGCAATCAGCCCCAGCATTTT.

The chain recombines TRBV6-5 with TRBJ2-7; 11 bases are a match to TRBD2. Germline V gives CDR1 MNHEY, CDR2 SVGAGI. J lost 1 base, V lost 6 bases, and 5 bases had no gene match. This CDR3 is built from 15 residues. The CDR3 sequence: CASRPLAGGSYEQYF. The CDR3 DNA sequence: TGTGCCAGCAGGCCCCTAGCGGGGGGTTCCTACGAGCAGTACTTC.

The chain joins TRBV3-1 (or the pseudogene TRBV3-2) to TRBJ1-1, with D maybe TRBD1 (6 bases). Germline V lookup: CDR1 LGHDT, CDR2 YNNKEL (reference sequence). This CDR3 has 14 residues. The ends were cut back, 7 bases at V and 4 bases at J, with 16 bases in the middle. The DNA for the CDR3 is TGTGCCAGCACCCCGCGGGGGCACGGCACTGAAGCTTTCTTT. Its protein product is CASTPRGHGTEAFF.

This chain links TRBV6-6 with TRBJ1-5, with D tentatively TRBD1 (5 bases). Germline CDR1 is MNHNY and CDR2 is SVGAGI (reference sequence). Trimming shortened V by 6 bases and J by 3 bases, and 9 bases separated the two germline ends. This CDR3 has 13 residues. The CDR3: CASSKTDNQPQHF. The CDR3 coding sequence is TGTGCCAGCAGCAAGACAGACAATCAGCCCCAGCATTTT.

This clone was detected once. V and J are TRBV6-2 or TRBV6-3 and TRBJ2-5; unclear D gene. The V and J ends lost 6 bases and 5 bases respectively, with 7 bases between them. The CDR3 covers 11 residues. Germline V gives CDR1 MNHEY, CDR2 SVGEGT. The CDR3, as DNA: TGTGCCAGCAGCCCCCGGGAGACCCAGTACTTC. This gives the protein CASSPRETQYF.

The V call is TRBV28, the J call TRBJ2-5; the D gene is possibly TRBD1 (6 bases). V lost 6 bases to trimming and J lost 1 base, with 15 bases between them. The CDR3 length is 15 residues. Germline CDR1 and CDR2: MDHEN and SYDVKM. The CDR3 coding sequence is TGTGCCAGCAGCCAGCCACAGGGCCCCCAAGAGACCCAGTACTTC. Amino acid sequence: CASSQPQGPQETQYF. Using reference TRBV28 and TRBJ2-5 for the parts outside the CDR3, the full variable domain is DVKVTQSSRYLVKRTGEKVFLECVQDMDHENMFWYRQDPGLGLRLIYFSYDVKMKEKGDIPEGYSVSREKKERFSLILESASTNQTSMYLCASSQPQGPQETQYFGPGTRLLVL.

The chain carries TRBV4-1 and TRBJ2-7, with TRBD1 identical over 7 bases. Looked up from germline, CDR1 is MGHRA and CDR2 is YSYEKL. The CDR3 is made up of 17 amino acids. The ends lost 1 base at V and 3 bases at J; junction bases unmatched: 12. CDR3 region: CASSQGGLTGTHYEQYF. As DNA, the CDR3 is TGCGCCAGCAGCCAAGGGGGCTTGACAGGGACCCACTACGAGCAGTACTTC.

The V and J genes are TRBV24-1 and TRBJ2-2; 8 nucleotides match TRBD1. Unmatched junction bases numbered 19, after V lost 9 bases and J lost 5 bases. This CDR3 comprises 18 residues. The germline CDR1 and CDR2 sequences are KGHDR and SFDVKD. The CDR3 region has the DNA TGTGCCACCTCTCCGGGACAGGCTTTCGGGTTGGGAACCGGGGAGCTGTTTTTT. It encodes CATSPGQAFGLGTGELFF.

The chain has TRBV4-1 and TRBJ1-2; possible D gene TRBD1, 5 bases. The V gene lost 1 base and the J gene lost 5 bases, with 23 bases spanning the gap. This CDR3 contains 18 residues. Germline assignment: CDR1 MGHRA and CDR2 YSYEKL. CDR3 amino acids: CASSQGALTGPSRYGYTF. DNA of the CDR3: TGCGCCAGCAGCCAAGGTGCTCTAACAGGTCCCTCCAGGTATGGCTACACCTTC.

The chain employs TRBV4-2 and TRBJ2-4; 15 bases map to TRBD2. J lost 6 bases, V lost 4 bases, and 7 bases had no gene match. Germline CDR1 reads LGHNA; CDR2 reads YNFKEQ. This CDR3 has 17 amino acids. CDR3 sequence reads: CASSRGTSGGTTNIQYF. CDR3 nucleotide sequence: TGTGCCAGCAGCCGAGGGACTAGCGGGGGGACCACAAACATTCAGTACTTC.

J is TRBJ1-2 and V is TRBV7-8; 7 bases are shared with TRBD1. This CDR3 region has 13 residues. Germline CDR1 SGHVS, CDR2 FQNEAQ. Trimming at V came to 4 bases and at J to 8 bases, leaving 7 bases not matched to a gene. The CDR3, as DNA: TGTGCCAGCAGCTCAGACAGGGAAAGAGGCTACACCTTC. This sequence encodes CASSSDRERGYTF.

The chain joins TRBV2 to TRBJ2-2; 9 positions match TRBD1. This CDR3 has 15 residues. V lost 4 bases to trimming and J lost 5 bases; unmatched junction nucleotides: 5. Germline V CDR1 and CDR2: SNHLY, FYNNEI. This chain's CDR3 is CASSADRGWTGELFF. CDR3 coding DNA: TGTGCCAGCAGTGCTGACAGGGGGTGGACCGGGGAGCTGTTTTTT.